Many counts were recorded for the clone carrying this T cell receptor (beta chain). Antigen unknown. Through a sample-barcoded 5' primer and a J-beta primer mix, a second PCR was run for 7 to 11 cycles. Researchers report that a template-switch adaptor with 12 random nucleotides tagged each cDNA molecule. TCRdb analysed the 5' RACE reads with MiXCR anew, one entry per CDR3 protein. The sample has 700,000 to 850,000 distinct CDR3 sequences, under 40% seen once. The data were taken from a study of blood T cells in healthy people across ages. General study results and limits: Compared with aged donors, long-lived donors showed fewer expanded clones, suggesting selection.

Each sample yielded at least 6 million isolated PBMCs. The V and J ends lost 6 bases and 2 bases respectively, with 12 bases between them. This CDR3 contains 14 residues. Germline values: CDR1 MNHNY, CDR2 SVGAGI (reference sequence). This clonotype was sampled from a man in his late teens or twenties in good health. The chain employs TRBV6-6 and TRBJ2-3; possibly TRBD1 for D (5 bases). The sample was blood. CDR3 DNA sequence: TGTGCCAGCAGCCCGGAAGGACACACAGATACGCAGTATTTT. Its translation: CASSPEGHTDTQYF.